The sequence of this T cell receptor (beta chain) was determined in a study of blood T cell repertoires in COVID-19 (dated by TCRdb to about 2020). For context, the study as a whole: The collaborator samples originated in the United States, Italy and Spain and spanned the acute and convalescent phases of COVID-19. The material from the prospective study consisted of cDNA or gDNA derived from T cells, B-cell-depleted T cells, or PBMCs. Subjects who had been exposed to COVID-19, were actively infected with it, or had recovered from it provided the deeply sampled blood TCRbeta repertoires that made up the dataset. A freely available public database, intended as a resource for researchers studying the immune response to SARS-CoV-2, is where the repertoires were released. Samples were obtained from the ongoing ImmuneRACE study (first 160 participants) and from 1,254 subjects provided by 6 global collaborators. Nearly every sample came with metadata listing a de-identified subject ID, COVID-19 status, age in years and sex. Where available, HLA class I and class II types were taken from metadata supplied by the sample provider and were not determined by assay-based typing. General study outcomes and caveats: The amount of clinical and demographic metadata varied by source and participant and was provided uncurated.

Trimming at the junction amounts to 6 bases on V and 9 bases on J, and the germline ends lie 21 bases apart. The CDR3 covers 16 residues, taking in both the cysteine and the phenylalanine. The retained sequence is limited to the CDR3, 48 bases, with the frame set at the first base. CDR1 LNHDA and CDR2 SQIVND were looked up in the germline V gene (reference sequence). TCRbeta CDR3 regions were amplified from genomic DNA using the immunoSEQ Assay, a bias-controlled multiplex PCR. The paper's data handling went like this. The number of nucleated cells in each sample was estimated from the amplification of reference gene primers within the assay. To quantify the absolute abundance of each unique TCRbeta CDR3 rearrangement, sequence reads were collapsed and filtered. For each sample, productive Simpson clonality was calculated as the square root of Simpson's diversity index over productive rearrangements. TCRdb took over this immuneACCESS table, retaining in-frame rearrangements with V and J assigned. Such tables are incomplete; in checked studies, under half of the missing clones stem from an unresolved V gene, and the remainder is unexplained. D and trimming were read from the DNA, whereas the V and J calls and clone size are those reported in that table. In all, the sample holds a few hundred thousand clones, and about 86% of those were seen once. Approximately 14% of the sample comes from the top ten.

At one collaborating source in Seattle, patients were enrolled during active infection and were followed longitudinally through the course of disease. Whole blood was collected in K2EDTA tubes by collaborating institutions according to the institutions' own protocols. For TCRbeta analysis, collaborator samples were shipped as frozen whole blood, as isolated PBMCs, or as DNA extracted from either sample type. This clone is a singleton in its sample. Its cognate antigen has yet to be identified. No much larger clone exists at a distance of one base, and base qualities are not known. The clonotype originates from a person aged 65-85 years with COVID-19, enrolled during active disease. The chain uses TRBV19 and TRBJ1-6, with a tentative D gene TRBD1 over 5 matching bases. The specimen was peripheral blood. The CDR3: CASRPNPNRPGSPLHF. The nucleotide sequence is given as TGTGCCAGTAGACCGAACCCTAACAGGCCGGGTTCACCCCTCCACTTT.